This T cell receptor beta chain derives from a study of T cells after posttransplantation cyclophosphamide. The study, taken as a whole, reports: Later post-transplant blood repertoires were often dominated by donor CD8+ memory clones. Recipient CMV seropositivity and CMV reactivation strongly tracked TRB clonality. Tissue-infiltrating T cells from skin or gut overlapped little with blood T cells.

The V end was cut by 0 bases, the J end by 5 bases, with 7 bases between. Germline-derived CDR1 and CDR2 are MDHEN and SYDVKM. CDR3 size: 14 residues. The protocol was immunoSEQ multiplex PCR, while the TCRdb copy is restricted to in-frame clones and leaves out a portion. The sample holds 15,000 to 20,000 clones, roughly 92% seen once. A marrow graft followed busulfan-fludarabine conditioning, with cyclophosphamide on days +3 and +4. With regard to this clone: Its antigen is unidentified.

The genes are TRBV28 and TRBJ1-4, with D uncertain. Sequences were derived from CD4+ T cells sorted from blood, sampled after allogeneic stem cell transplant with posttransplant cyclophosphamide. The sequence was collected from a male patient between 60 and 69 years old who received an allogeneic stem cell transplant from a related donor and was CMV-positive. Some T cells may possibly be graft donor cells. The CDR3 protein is CASSLWGPNEKLFF. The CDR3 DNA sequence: TGTGCCAGCAGTTTATGGGGCCCGAATGAAAAACTGTTTTTT.